This T cell receptor beta chain was retrieved from a study of response to subunit inactivated influenza vaccine. Trimming stripped 4 bases from V and 5 bases from J, with 5 bases between. This CDR3 has 11 residues. CDR1 SNHLY and CDR2 FYNNEI come from the germline V gene. This clonotype has at least ten counts. One entry per CDR3 protein results from TCRdb running MiXCR on the RT-PCR reads. This repertoire shows 530,000 or so distinct CDR3 sequences, about 25% found once; its top ten account for around 2%. The rearrangement uses TRBV2 and TRBJ2-5; no firm D call. This sequence originates from a man between 50 and 59 years old who received an inactivated influenza vaccine. Sequencing used CD4+ T cells sorted from PBMCs, obtained 5 to 6 days after vaccination. CDR3 protein: CASSGRETQYF. In DNA form, the CDR3 reads TGTGCCAGCAGTGGTAGGGAGACCCAGTACTTC.